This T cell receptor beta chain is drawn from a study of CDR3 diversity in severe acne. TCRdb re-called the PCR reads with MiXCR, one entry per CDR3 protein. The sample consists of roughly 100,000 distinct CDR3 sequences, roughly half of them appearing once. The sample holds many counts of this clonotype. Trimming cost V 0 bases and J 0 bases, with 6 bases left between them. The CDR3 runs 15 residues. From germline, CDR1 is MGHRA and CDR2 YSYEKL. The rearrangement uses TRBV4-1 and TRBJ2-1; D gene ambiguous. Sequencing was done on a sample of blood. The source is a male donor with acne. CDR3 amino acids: CASSQEQRSYNEQFF. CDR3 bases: TGCGCCAGCAGCCAAGAGCAACGCTCCTACAATGAGCAGTTCTTC.